The 8 T cell receptor beta chains presented below share a single source sample, sequenced in a study of beta chain features in type 1 diabetes. Study observations and caveats: People with Type 1 diabetes carried modestly yet significantly shorter TCRB CDR3s in all four CD4+ subsets.

What these receptors recognize is not known. Of the isolated RNA, all was reverse transcribed, and so the sequenced material was expressed TCRB transcripts. Produced via immunoSEQ multiplex PCR; TCRdb's table is partial and in-frame only. Here the sample spans hundreds of thousands of clones, 14% being singletons. The sample taken for sequencing was naive CD4+ T cells from blood. Every receptor here comes from a man younger than 45 with type 1 diabetes.

This clone was recorded a few times. The chain joins TRBV27 to TRBJ1-2; possible D gene TRBD1, 6 bases. Germline CDR1 is MNHEY and CDR2 is SMNVEV (reference sequence). The CDR3 runs 12 residues. Between the trimmed V and J ends, which lost 5 bases and 2 bases, there was a span of 6 bases. The CDR3: CASSGQNYGYTF. The CDR3 nucleotides read TGTGCCAGCAGTGGACAGAACTATGGCTACACCTTC.

This clone was detected only a few times. This same CDR3 is encoded by further DNA sequences in the sample. The gene calls are TRBV2 and TRBJ2-7; D might be TRBD1 (5 bases). Germline-derived CDR1 and CDR2 are SNHLY and FYNNEI. The CDR3 runs 12 residues. Deletions cut 6 bases from V and 3 bases from J, with 9 bases between. DNA for the CDR3: TGTGCCAGCAGAGGCGACAGCTACGAGCAGTACTTC. This encodes CASRGDSYEQYF.

The V and J genes are TRBV5-1 and TRBJ2-1; the D gene is possibly TRBD2 (6 bases). The CDR3 runs 13 residues. Per the germline V gene, CDR1 is SGHRS and CDR2 is YFSETQ. Deletions cut 6 bases from V and 11 bases from J, with 18 bases between. CDR3 DNA sequence: TGCGCCAGCACCAGGGAGGACCACGACCAGCAGTTCTTC. It is translated as CASTREDHDQQFF.

The sample holds a few counts of this clone. The chain's CDR3 is CASSPTGNSGANVLTF. The CDR3 DNA follows: TGTGCCAGCAGCCCGACAGGCAACTCTGGGGCCAACGTCCTGACTTTC. This chain connects TRBV5-4 to TRBJ2-6; D is perhaps TRBD1 (6 bases). CDR3 length equals 16 residues. Trimming removed 4 bases from V and 0 bases from J, with 11 bases in between. The V gene's germline CDR1 is SGHNT and CDR2 YYREEE (reference sequence).

This clone showed up just a few times. The CDR3 coding sequence is TGTGCCAGCAGCTCTCGGACAGTGGGCACTGAAGCTTTCTTT. This codes for CASSSRTVGTEAFF. V usage is TRBV5-6 and J usage is TRBJ1-1; D possibly corresponds to TRBD1 (6 bases). The length of the CDR3 is 14 residues. CDR1 is SGHDT, CDR2 YYEEEE, per germline. Trimming pared 3 bases from V and 4 bases from J, leaving 13 bases between.

The V call is TRBV23-1, the J call TRBJ2-7; TRBD1 aligns across 7 bases. TRBV23-1 is an ORF for which the function is uncertain. This CDR3 spans 17 amino acids. Trimming at V came to 6 bases and at J to 4 bases, leaving 18 bases not matched to a gene. This CDR3 is CASSRSPLRGYIYEQYF. In DNA, the CDR3 is TGCGCCAGCAGCCGGTCTCCCCTCAGGGGGTATATATACGAGCAGTACTTC.

This clone has only a few counts. CDR3: CASSVLPGVIQYF. CDR3 in DNA: TGTGCCAGTAGTGTCCTCCCGGGAGTCATTCAGTACTTC. The J gene is TRBJ2-4, the V gene TRBV19; perhaps TRBD2 as D (6 bases). Trimming shortened V by 5 bases and J by 9 bases, and 14 bases separated the two germline ends. Germline-derived CDR1 and CDR2 are LNHDA and SQIVND (reference sequence). This CDR3 has 13 residues. Full variable domain (missing parts from reference TRBV19 and TRBJ2-4): DGGITQSPKYLFRKEGQNVTLSCEQNLNHDAMYWYRQDPGQGLRLIYYSQIVNDFQKGDIAEGYSVSREKKESFPLTVTSAQKNPTAFYLCASSVLPGVIQYFGAGTRLSVL.

Only a few counts were recorded for this clone. The chain has TRBV7-9 and TRBJ2-2; D unclear. This CDR3 has 14 residues. The V gene lost 5 bases and the J gene lost 0 bases, with 7 bases spanning the gap. Germline V gene data show CDR1 as SEHNR and CDR2 as FQNEAQ (reference sequence). This CDR3 reads CASSPVSNTGELFF. DNA for the CDR3: TGTGCCAGCAGCCCTGTCTCGAACACCGGGGAGCTGTTTTTT. The variable domain in full, completed from reference TRBV7-9 and TRBJ2-2, reads DTGVSQNPRHKITKRGQNVTFRCDPISEHNRLYWYRQTLGQGPEFLTYFQNEAQLEKSRLLSDRFSAERPKGSFSTLEIQRTEQGDSAMYLCASSPVSNTGELFFGEGSRLTVL.